One TCR beta chain is described in this entry. What it binds is unknown. The record originates from a study of T-cell reconstitution after alpha-beta-depleted transplantation in children. Broader study findings: Surviving recipient cells, namely T cells and thymic progenitors, were the source of high day-60 TCRbeta diversity in some patients.

V gave up 6 bases and J gave up 1 base; unmatched junction bases: 13. The germline gives CDR1 MNHNS, CDR2 SASEGT. This CDR3 has 17 residues. Unique molecular identifiers tagged the TCRbeta library. Via MiXCR, TCRdb re-called the PCR reads, giving one row per CDR3 protein. The sample carries about 580,000 distinct CDR3 sequences, under 25% recorded once. The chain has TRBV6-1 and TRBJ2-3, with 7 bases matching TRBD1. The TCR sequence derives from a boy in the first two years of life who had a stem cell transplant for acute myeloid leukemia, so the T cells may come from the graft donor. The source was PBMCs, mostly from graft donor cells, collected 360 days after TCRalphabeta/CD19-depleted stem cell transplant. The CDR3 DNA reads TGTGCCAGCAGCCGAAGGACAGGCAATCTGGGCACAGATACGCAGTATTTT. It specifies CASSRRTGNLGTDTQYF.